The next 25 T cell receptor beta chains were all read from a single sample in a study of shared T cell receptors in the human thymus. Produced via immunoSEQ multiplex PCR; TCRdb's table is partial and in-frame only. The sample consists of some 640,000 clones, 70% to 90% of them appearing once. These data are also associated with another study on human thymus T cells.

Sequenced material: thymocytes. The receptor set was obtained from a boy in the first two years of life with a congenital heart defect.

This clone has just a few counts. The genes are TRBV28 and TRBJ2-7; TRBD1 matches 10 bases. J gave up 4 bases and V 2 bases, and 11 bases lay outside the gene matches. The germline CDR1 and CDR2 sequences are MDHEN and SYDVKM. The CDR3 loop spans 17 amino acids. CDR3 nucleotide sequence: TGTGCCAGCAGTTTACGTCCTCCGGGACAGGGGAAGTACGAGCAGTACTTC. Amino acids: CASSLRPPGQGKYEQYF. The full variable domain, its missing parts supplied by reference TRBV28 and TRBJ2-7, is DVKVTQSSRYLVKRTGEKVFLECVQDMDHENMFWYRQDPGLGLRLIYFSYDVKMKEKGDIPEGYSVSREKKERFSLILESASTNQTSMYLCASSLRPPGQGKYEQYFGPGTRLTVT.

V and J are TRBV5-6 and TRBJ2-3; D unresolved. Trimming removed 2 bases at V and 0 bases at J, with 10 bases between. Germline CDR1 and CDR2: SGHDT and YYEEEE. The CDR3 is 15 residues long. CDR3 protein: CASSLGATSTDTQYF. The CDR3 bases are TGTGCCAGCAGCTTAGGAGCGACTAGCACAGATACGCAGTATTTT.

This chain links TRBV7-2 with TRBJ1-5; a possible D gene is TRBD1 (5 bases). Germline CDR1 SGHTA, CDR2 FQGNSA. V was clipped by 3 bases and J by 2 bases, with 8 bases between them. The CDR3 runs 14 residues. The CDR3, as DNA: TGTGCCAGCAGCTTTCCGGGGGGCAATCAGCCCCAGCATTTT. It is translated as CASSFPGGNQPQHF.

This chain links TRBV19 with TRBJ1-2, with D possibly TRBD1 on 6 matching bases. CDR1 is LNHDA, CDR2 SQIVND, per germline (reference sequence). CDR3 length: 12 residues. The V and J ends lost 9 bases and 4 bases respectively, with 12 bases between them. The CDR3 DNA reads TGTGCCAGCAGACAGGACTCCTATGGCTACACCTTC. Translation gives CASRQDSYGYTF.

V and J are TRBV27 and TRBJ2-7; 8 nucleotides match TRBD2. The germline V gene encodes CDR1 MNHEY and CDR2 SMNVEV (reference sequence). The CDR3 is 15 residues long. The V segment lost 5 bases and the J segment 2 bases; nucleotides outside the gene matches: 8. The CDR3, as DNA: TGTGCCAGCAGTCGAACTCAGACTAGCGCCTACGAGCAGTACTTC. It specifies CASSRTQTSAYEQYF.

This rearrangement joins TRBV27 to TRBJ2-7; 7 bases align to TRBD1. The CDR3 loop spans 15 amino acids. The V segment lost 2 bases and the J segment 3 bases; nucleotides outside the gene matches: 7. Germline-derived CDR1 and CDR2 are MNHEY and SMNVEV (reference sequence). CDR3 nucleotides: TGTGCCAGCAGTTTAAGAGGGGACAGATTCTACGAGCAGTACTTC. Its translation is CASSLRGDRFYEQYF.

Regarding this clone: The junction does not match germline at one end; this may be a read error. The chain combines TRBV19 with TRBJ1-1, with a weak D call TRBD1 (5 bases). This CDR3 region has 19 residues. CDR1 is LNHDA and CDR2 is SQIVND in the germline V gene (reference sequence). CDR3 coding DNA: TGTGCCAGTAGTATACCCCGCGGGGCCCCAGTAAGACGGAACGCTGAAGCTTTCTTT. Translation gives CASSIPRGAPVRRNAEAFF.

This chain connects TRBV28 to TRBJ2-3, with 15 positions matching TRBD2. The CDR3 totals 16 residues. Germline CDR1 is MDHEN and CDR2 is SYDVKM. The V gene end was trimmed by 6 bases and the J gene end by 2 bases; junction bases not matched to a gene: 3. CDR3 region: CASSRTSGRATDTQYF. The CDR3, as DNA: TGTGCCAGCAGCAGGACTAGCGGGAGGGCCACAGATACGCAGTATTTT.

The chain carries TRBV7-2 and TRBJ2-7; 7 nucleotides line up with TRBD1. The CDR3 totals 15 residues. CDR1 and CDR2 from the germline V gene are SGHTA and FQGNSA. Germline trimming cut 4 bases from V and 4 bases from J; bases unmatched to any gene: 10. The DNA for the CDR3 is TGTGCCAGCAGCTCCAGAGGGACAGCCCTTTACGAGCAGTACTTC. Protein product: CASSSRGTALYEQYF.

The chain joins TRBV10-2 to TRBJ1-2, with D unclear. The CDR3 consists of 13 residues. Germline V gene data show CDR1 as WSHSY and CDR2 as SAAADI. V lost 2 bases and J 4 bases, leaving 8 bases between the germline ends. The CDR3 region has the DNA TGCGCCAGCAGTGAGCGGGAATCCTATGGCTACACCTTC. Its translation: CASSERESYGYTF.

The chain has TRBV10-1 and TRBJ2-7; perhaps TRBD1 as D (5 bases). The V gene lost 6 bases and the J gene lost 0 bases, with 9 bases spanning the gap. The length of the CDR3 is 13 residues. CDR1 is WNHNN and CDR2 is SYGVQD in the germline V gene (reference sequence). The DNA of the CDR3 is TGCGCCAGCAGCAGGACAAACTCCTACGAGCAGTACTTC. It translates to CASSRTNSYEQYF.

This clone came up a few times. This chain joins TRBV5-6 and TRBJ1-1; the match to TRBD1 covers 9 bases. The CDR3 loop spans 15 amino acids. The ends lost 1 base at V and 6 bases at J; junction bases unmatched: 7. Per germline, CDR1 SGHDT and CDR2 YYEEEE. CDR3 protein: CASSLYGTGWPEAFF. The CDR3 nucleotides read TGTGCCAGCAGCTTGTACGGGACAGGGTGGCCTGAAGCTTTCTTT.

Notes on this clone: Distinct nucleotide sequences in the sample also encode this CDR3. The chain is built from TRBV6-5 and TRBJ1-6; TRBD1 matches at 10 bases. J was trimmed by 7 bases and V by 4 bases; bases with no gene match: 7. CDR1 MNHEY and CDR2 SVGAGI come from the germline V gene. This CDR3 contains 16 residues. CDR3 region: CASSFRGQGLNSPLHF. CDR3 sequence (DNA): TGTGCCAGCAGTTTTAGGGGACAGGGGTTAAATTCACCCCTCCACTTT.

V gene TRBV28 combines with J gene TRBJ1-6, with 9 bases matching TRBD1. The CDR3 has 15 amino acids. The V and J ends lost 5 bases and 7 bases, in that order; junction bases with no gene match: 6. CDR1 is MDHEN, CDR2 SYDVKM, per germline. The CDR3 protein is CASSPRQGGNSPLHF. In nucleotides, the CDR3 is TGTGCCAGCAGTCCGAGACAGGGGGGGAATTCACCCCTCCACTTT.

This clone was detected a few times. The chain combines TRBV18 with TRBJ1-1; tentative D call: TRBD1 (6 bases). V was trimmed by 1 base and J by 4 bases, leaving 16 bases between them. Germline CDR1 and CDR2: KGHSH and LQKENI. The length of the CDR3 is 16 residues. The CDR3 DNA reads TGTGCCAGCTCACCACACCTTGACAGGCTCTTCACTGAAGCTTTCTTT. Encoded protein: CASSPHLDRLFTEAFF.

This chain joins TRBV15 and TRBJ1-1; 8 bases line up with TRBD1. Germline V gives CDR1 LNHNV, CDR2 YYDKDF (reference sequence). J was trimmed by 8 bases and V by 2 bases; bases with no gene match: 7. The CDR3 is made up of 14 amino acids. The CDR3 loop is CATSRSTGDREAFF. In nucleotides, the CDR3 is TGTGCCACCAGCAGATCGACAGGGGACCGAGAAGCTTTCTTT.

The chain recombines TRBV28 with TRBJ2-3, with a tentative D call TRBD2 (6 bases). Trimming cost V 8 bases and J 5 bases, with 8 bases left between them. Germline loops: CDR1 MDHEN, CDR2 SYDVKM. The CDR3 consists of 11 residues. In DNA form, the CDR3 reads TGTGCCAGCGGAGGGCAAGATACGCAGTATTTT. It codes for CASGGQDTQYF.

The chain is built from TRBV27 and TRBJ1-5; TRBD1 matches 8 bases. The germline gives CDR1 MNHEY, CDR2 SMNVEV (reference sequence). V was pared by 7 bases and J by 2 bases, with 7 bases of the junction left unmatched. This CDR3 is built from 15 residues. The CDR3 here is CASTLTGARNQPQHF. CDR3 sequence (DNA): TGTGCCAGCACGTTGACAGGGGCTCGCAATCAGCCCCAGCATTTT.

As to this clone: Within the sample, other DNA sequences also encode this same CDR3. This chain uses TRBV27 with TRBJ1-5, with 8 bases lining up with TRBD1. V shed 4 bases and J 4 bases; nucleotides not matched to a gene: 3. CDR1 and CDR2 (germline): MNHEY, SMNVEV (reference sequence). CDR3 length: 14 amino acids. The DNA of the CDR3 is TGTGCCAGCAGTTCCGGACAGGGTAATCAGCCCCAGCATTTT. Protein product: CASSSGQGNQPQHF.

This chain's CDR3 is CATSRDARTKRDTEAFF. The CDR3 DNA is TGTGCCACCAGCAGAGATGCCCGGACAAAGCGAGACACTGAAGCTTTCTTT. This rearrangement joins TRBV15 to TRBJ1-1; TRBD1 might be the D (5 bases). The CDR3 is 17 residues long. The germline gives CDR1 LNHNV, CDR2 YYDKDF (reference sequence). V lost 0 bases and J lost 3, with 17 bases in between. Drawing the rest from reference TRBV15 and TRBJ1-1, the complete variable domain is DAMVIQNPRYQVTQFGKPVTLSCSQTLNHNVMYWYQQKSSQAPKLLFHYYDKDFNNEADTPDNFQSRRPNTSFCFLDIRSPGLGDTAMYLCATSRDARTKRDTEAFFGQGTRLTVV.

The chain links TRBV9 to TRBJ1-2, with 9 nucleotides matching TRBD1. Germline assignment: CDR1 SGDLS and CDR2 YYNGEE. The CDR3 is made up of 13 amino acids. V shed 0 bases and J 8 bases; nucleotides not matched to a gene: 2. CDR3 protein: CASSVATGGGYTF. In nucleotides, the CDR3 is TGTGCCAGCAGCGTAGCTACAGGGGGCGGCTACACCTTC.

This chain joins TRBV28 and TRBJ2-3; 7 bases are shared with TRBD1. Germline CDR1 is MDHEN and CDR2 is SYDVKM. Trimming removed 5 bases from V and 0 bases from J; junction bases left unmatched: 5. The CDR3 is 15 amino acids. The CDR3 DNA reads as TGTGCCAGCAGTACACAGGGGTCTAGCACAGATACGCAGTATTTT. Translating it yields CASSTQGSSTDTQYF.

This clone was counted once. In DNA, the CDR3 is TGTGCCAGTAGTATCCAGGGGACGGGCAATCAGCCCCAGCATTTT. Translating it yields CASSIQGTGNQPQHF. The chain uses TRBV19 and TRBJ1-5, with D perhaps matching TRBD1 (6 bases). V was cut by 3 bases and J by 2 bases, with 11 bases left in between. Germline loops: CDR1 LNHDA, CDR2 SQIVND (reference sequence). The CDR3 has 15 amino acids.

The CDR3 bases are TGTGCCAGCAGAGTTTACGGCCGACTCACGGAGTATGGCTACACCTTC. Amino acids: CASRVYGRLTEYGYTF. The chain recombines TRBV27 with TRBJ1-2; no firm D call. The CDR3 sequence is 16 residues long. CDR1 is MNHEY, CDR2 SMNVEV, per germline (reference sequence). The ends were cut back, 6 bases at V and 5 bases at J, with 22 bases in the middle.

V gene TRBV6-5 combines with J gene TRBJ2-5, with D unclear. Germline CDR1 is MNHEY and CDR2 is SVGAGI. Between the trimmed V and J ends, which lost 2 bases and 2 bases, there was a span of 9 bases. The CDR3 consists of 14 residues. The CDR3, as DNA: TGTGCCAGCAGTTACGGCAGTATTCAAGAGACCCAGTACTTC. Its protein product is CASSYGSIQETQYF.